The 29 T cell receptor beta chains below all came from one sample that was sequenced in a study of T cell responses to AZD1222 COVID-19 vaccine. The repertoire was sequenced with immunoSEQ multiplex PCR; TCRdb's copy has only in-frame clones and lacks some. Of about 150,000 clones detected, 75% to 90% appear once; the ten largest clones hold 6.9%. Sample: peripheral blood, taken after recovery from COVID-19. The receptors here all came from an adult who had recovered from COVID-19.

The chain joins TRBV5-1 to TRBJ1-2; D not certain. Germline V gives CDR1 SGHRS, CDR2 YFSETQ. Trimming pared 0 bases from V and 6 bases from J, leaving 9 bases between. This CDR3 is 13 amino acids long. CDR3 in amino acids: CASSLEAEDGYTF. The CDR3 DNA sequence: TGCGCCAGCAGCTTGGAGGCAGAAGATGGCTACACCTTC.

CDR3 amino acids: CASSSDRRGAETQYF. CDR3 nucleotides: TGTGCCAGCAGCTCAGACCGGAGGGGGGCTGAGACCCAGTACTTC. The chain carries TRBV7-2 and TRBJ2-5; D tentatively reads TRBD1 or TRBD2 (6 bases each). The germline CDR1 and CDR2 sequences are SGHTA and FQGNSA. The CDR3 length is 15 residues. V lost 4 bases to trimming and J lost 5 bases, with 17 bases between them.

V usage is TRBV18 and J usage is TRBJ1-4; D gene unclear. The V gene lost 2 bases and the J gene lost 11 bases, with 18 bases spanning the gap. CDR3 size: 15 residues. The germline CDR1 and CDR2 sequences are KGHSH and LQKENI. CDR3 coding DNA: TGTGCCAGCTCACCATTTAGCGACGGCAGAGAGAAACTGTTTTTT. As protein: CASSPFSDGREKLFF.

The chain couples TRBV7-3 to TRBJ1-1; unclear D gene. Trimming removed 4 bases at V and 0 bases at J, with 9 bases between. Per germline, CDR1 SGHTA and CDR2 FQGTGA. The length of the CDR3 is 14 residues. The CDR3 loop reads CASSSRTVNTEAFF. The CDR3 region has the DNA TGTGCCAGCAGCTCTCGGACCGTGAACACTGAAGCTTTCTTT. Drawing the rest from reference TRBV7-3 and TRBJ1-1, the complete variable domain is GAGVSQTPSNKVTEKGKYVELRCDPISGHTALYWYRQSLGQGPEFLIYFQGTGAADDSGLPNDRFFAVRPEGSVSTLKIQRTERGDSAVYLCASSSRTVNTEAFFGQGTRLTVV.

This chain connects TRBV3-1 (or the pseudogene TRBV3-2) to TRBJ2-2, with D possibly matching TRBD1 (7 bases). The CDR3 sequence is 15 residues long. V was shortened by 1 base and J by 7 bases, with 13 bases between the two germline ends. The germline V gene has CDR1 LGHDT and CDR2 YNNKEL (reference sequence). The CDR3 spells CASSQVQGGIGELFF. The CDR3 region has the DNA TGTGCCAGCAGCCAAGTCCAGGGGGGTATCGGGGAGCTGTTTTTT.

The chain recombines TRBV5-1 with TRBJ1-1; D not certain. Germline CDR1 is SGHRS and CDR2 is YFSETQ. V lost 3 bases, J lost 6 bases, and 12 bases lay in between. The CDR3 sequence is 13 residues long. The CDR3 DNA is TGCGCCAGCAGCTCCCGGGCTGGGTCTGAAGCTTTCTTT. This codes for CASSSRAGSEAFF.

The V gene is TRBV6-1, the J gene TRBJ1-4; no clear D gene. The CDR3 has 13 residues. V was clipped by 6 bases and J by 3 bases, with 8 bases between them. Germline V gene lookup returns CDR1 MNHNS and CDR2 SASEGT. This CDR3 reads CASSNRPNEKLFF. In DNA, the CDR3 is TGTGCCAGCAGCAACCGCCCTAATGAAAAACTGTTTTTT.

The V and J genes are TRBV6-5 and TRBJ2-7; 9 nucleotides agree with TRBD2. Trimming cost V 6 bases and J 3 bases; bases outside gene matches: 3. The CDR3 is 13 amino acids. The germline CDR1 and CDR2 sequences are MNHEY and SVGAGI. In nucleotides, the CDR3 is TGTGCCAGCAGCCGTAGCGGGGGCTACGAGCAGTACTTC. This encodes CASSRSGGYEQYF.

The J gene is TRBJ1-1, the V gene TRBV4-2; 10 bases align to TRBD1. The J segment lost 0 bases and the V segment lost 4 bases, leaving 8 bases of the junction unmatched. The germline CDR1 and CDR2 sequences are LGHNA and YNFKEQ. The CDR3 has 17 amino acids. The DNA for the CDR3 is TGTGCCAGCAGCCGTGGGACAGGGGATGCCATGAACACTGAAGCTTTCTTT. It codes for CASSRGTGDAMNTEAFF.

The V call is TRBV13, the J call TRBJ2-7; 7 bases line up with TRBD1. The V segment lost 3 bases and the J segment 2 bases; nucleotides outside the gene matches: 19. Germline lookup yields CDR1 PRHDT and CDR2 FYEKMQ (reference sequence). This CDR3 has 19 amino acids. Here the CDR3 reads CASSFLGWGQKPSTYEQYF. CDR3 in DNA: TGTGCCAGCAGCTTCCTAGGGTGGGGACAGAAGCCTTCAACCTACGAGCAGTACTTC.

CDR3: CASSQATNYGYTF. The DNA for the CDR3 is TGTGCCAGCAGCCAAGCCACAAACTATGGCTACACCTTC. The V call is TRBV3-1 (or the pseudogene TRBV3-2), the J call TRBJ1-2, with no clear D. This CDR3 region has 13 residues. V dropped 1 base and J dropped 2 bases, with 5 bases sitting between them. Germline V gene lookup returns CDR1 LGHDT and CDR2 YNNKEL (reference sequence).

In this sample, this clone turned up once. This chain uses TRBV11-3 with TRBJ2-2; 7 nucleotides align to TRBD2. V trimming: 4 bases; J trimming: 8 bases; junction bases outside the gene matches: 10. Per germline, CDR1 SGHNT and CDR2 YENEEA. CDR3 length: 15 residues. CDR3 in amino acids: CASSSLRAGEGELFF. In DNA, the CDR3 is TGTGCCAGCAGCTCCCTCCGGGCGGGGGAGGGGGAGCTGTTTTTT.

The chain is built from TRBV27 and TRBJ2-2; 7 nucleotides line up with TRBD2. J lost 4 bases, V lost 8 bases, and 10 bases had no gene match. The CDR3 spans 15 residues. Germline values: CDR1 MNHEY, CDR2 SMNVEV (reference sequence). This CDR3 reads CASGGGWQPTGELFF. The CDR3 DNA reads TGTGCCAGCGGGGGGGGGTGGCAGCCCACCGGGGAGCTGTTTTTT.

This CDR3 reads CASSIRGTGVGPYEQYF. The CDR3 region has the DNA TGTGCCAGTAGTATCCGAGGGACAGGGGTTGGGCCCTACGAGCAGTACTTC. This chain joins TRBV19 and TRBJ2-7; 10 bases match TRBD1. Germline V CDR1 and CDR2: LNHDA, SQIVND (reference sequence). CDR3 size: 17 residues. V lost 3 bases to trimming and J lost 2 bases; unmatched junction nucleotides: 10.

The chain links TRBV15 to TRBJ2-1, with 7 bases identical to TRBD2. The trim removed 0 bases at V and 4 bases at J, leaving 3 bases unmatched. The germline V gene has CDR1 LNHNV and CDR2 YYDKDF (reference sequence). CDR3 length: 15 amino acids. CDR3 nucleotide sequence: TGTGCCACCAGCAGAGAAGCGGGGCCTTACAATGAGCAGTTCTTC. It specifies CATSREAGPYNEQFF.

The chain is built from TRBV3-1 (or the pseudogene TRBV3-2) and TRBJ2-5, with 8 nucleotides matching TRBD1. The CDR3 length is 17 residues. The V segment lost 1 base and the J segment 4 bases; nucleotides outside the gene matches: 11. The germline V gene has CDR1 LGHDT and CDR2 YNNKEL (reference sequence). The CDR3 sequence: CASSQAAQGVEGETQYF. Here the CDR3 DNA reads TGTGCCAGCAGCCAAGCAGCACAGGGGGTTGAGGGAGAGACCCAGTACTTC.

The genes are TRBV7-8 and TRBJ1-6, with 8 bases identical to TRBD1. The CDR3 length is 18 residues. Per germline, CDR1 SGHVS and CDR2 FQNEAQ. J was trimmed by 0 bases and V by 2 bases; bases with no gene match: 6. CDR3 in DNA: TGTGCCAGCAGCTTAACGGACAGGGATAGCTCCTATAATTCACCCCTCCACTTT. Translated: CASSLTDRDSSYNSPLHF.

This chain joins TRBV6-2 or TRBV6-3 and TRBJ1-1; TRBD1 might be the D (5 bases). The V gene lost 4 bases and the J gene lost 1 base, with 7 bases spanning the gap. The V gene's germline CDR1 is MNHEY and CDR2 SVGEGT. This CDR3 is 13 amino acids long. This CDR3 reads CASSSGRNTEAFF. The CDR3 region has the DNA TGTGCCAGCAGTTCAGGGCGGAACACTGAAGCTTTCTTT.

This rearrangement joins TRBV7-2 to TRBJ2-1; perhaps TRBD2 as D (5 bases). The CDR3 has 13 amino acids. Germline V CDR1 and CDR2: SGHTA, FQGNSA. V shed 2 bases and J shed 9 bases, with 11 bases lying between them. The CDR3 DNA follows: TGTGCCAGCAGCTTAAATATCGCGGGTGAGCAGTTCTTC. It yields the protein CASSLNIAGEQFF.

The chain recombines TRBV27 with TRBJ2-1, with 12 bases identical to TRBD2. Trimming cost V 5 bases and J 6 bases; bases outside gene matches: 11. The CDR3 has 17 residues. Germline CDR1 and CDR2: MNHEY and SMNVEV (reference sequence). The CDR3 reads CASSPRLAGAPFNEQFF. The CDR3, as DNA: TGTGCCAGCAGTCCTCGACTAGCGGGAGCACCATTCAATGAGCAGTTCTTC.

The chain links TRBV29-1 to TRBJ1-5; D uncertain. The CDR3 is made up of 13 amino acids. Trimming left V 4 bases short and J 2 bases short, with 9 bases between. The V gene's germline CDR1 is SQVTM and CDR2 ANQGSEA. Here the CDR3 DNA reads TGCAGCGTTGGGGTGAGGGGCAATCAGCCCCAGCATTTT. Its translation is CSVGVRGNQPQHF.

With respect to this clone: The sample holds other DNA sequences that translate to the same CDR3. The chain employs TRBV6-2 or TRBV6-3 and TRBJ1-6, with D possibly being TRBD1 (5 bases). Germline V CDR1 and CDR2: MNHEY, SVGEGT. CDR3 length equals 15 residues. The V gene lost 5 bases and the J gene lost 6 bases, with 14 bases spanning the gap. The CDR3 reads CASSDRTGSNSPLHF. CDR3 in DNA: TGTGCCAGCAGTGACAGAACTGGGTCTAATTCACCCCTCCACTTT.

The chain joins TRBV9 to TRBJ2-5; maybe TRBD1 (5 bases). The ends were cut back, 0 bases at V and 3 bases at J, with 9 bases in the middle. Germline loops: CDR1 SGDLS, CDR2 YYNGEE. The CDR3 is 14 amino acids. CDR3 nucleotide sequence: TGTGCCAGCAGCGTAGCTACAGGCGAAGAGACCCAGTACTTC. Protein product: CASSVATGEETQYF.

V gene TRBV7-5 combines with J gene TRBJ2-5; the DNA was not used to check the table's D call, TRBD2. TRBV7-5 constitutes a pseudogene. The CDR3 loop spans 14 amino acids. The CDR3, as DNA: TGTGCCAGAAGCTTAGCGGGGGGAAGGGAGACCCAGTACTTC. As protein: CARSLAGGRETQYF.

This chain links TRBV15 with TRBJ1-2; 7 bases match TRBD1. This CDR3 is built from 13 residues. Trimming took 9 bases from V and 4 from J; bases not matched to a gene: 8. Germline V gives CDR1 LNHNV, CDR2 YYDKDF (reference sequence). CDR3 in DNA: TGTGCCACTCGTGGACAGGTCACCTATGGCTACACCTTC. Residues: CATRGQVTYGYTF.

V usage is TRBV6-1 and J usage is TRBJ2-3; D remains ambiguous. Germline V CDR1 and CDR2: MNHNS, SASEGT. V was shortened by 0 bases and J by 3 bases, with 10 bases between the two germline ends. The CDR3 has 15 amino acids. CDR3 in DNA: TGTGCCAGCAGTGAAGCAAGGGTGGGGACAGATACGCAGTATTTT. It is translated as CASSEARVGTDTQYF.

The chain uses TRBV11-2 and TRBJ1-3; D unresolved. Trimming removed 5 bases from V and 2 bases from J, with 16 bases in between. CDR1 is SGHAT and CDR2 is FQNNGV in the germline V gene. The CDR3 covers 16 residues. The CDR3 protein is CASSLTPASTGNTIYF. CDR3 DNA: TGTGCCAGCAGCCTTACACCCGCCTCTACTGGAAACACCATATATTTT.

The chain uses TRBV7-7 and TRBJ2-2, with D perhaps TRBD1 or TRBD2 (5 bases each). The CDR3 totals 16 residues. V was pared by 7 bases and J by 1 base, with 16 bases between. Germline CDR1 and CDR2: SSHAT and FNYEAQ (reference sequence). CDR3: CASINNRDGNTGELFF. CDR3 bases: TGTGCCAGCATCAACAACCGGGACGGGAACACCGGGGAGCTGTTTTTT.

This chain uses TRBV10-3 with TRBJ2-1, with 9 bases that match TRBD1. Germline CDR1 reads ENHRY; CDR2 reads SYGVKD. This CDR3 contains 15 residues. Unmatched junction bases numbered 13, after V lost 8 bases and J lost 8 bases. CDR3 in amino acids: CAIGPGQGLGDEQFF. CDR3 nucleotides: TGTGCCATCGGTCCCGGACAGGGGCTGGGAGATGAGCAGTTCTTC.